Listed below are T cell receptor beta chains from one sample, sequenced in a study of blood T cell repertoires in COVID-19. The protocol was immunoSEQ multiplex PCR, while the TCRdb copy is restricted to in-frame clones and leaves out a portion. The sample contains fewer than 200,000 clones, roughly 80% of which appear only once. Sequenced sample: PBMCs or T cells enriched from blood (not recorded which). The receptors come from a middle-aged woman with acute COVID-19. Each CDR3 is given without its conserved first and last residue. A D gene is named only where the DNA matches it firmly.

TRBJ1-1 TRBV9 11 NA ASSVSGWTEAF
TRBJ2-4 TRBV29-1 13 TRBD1 SVELGTGGENIQY
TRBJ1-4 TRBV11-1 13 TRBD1 ASSWDSSTNEKLF
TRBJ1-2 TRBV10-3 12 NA AISVQGPGDGYT
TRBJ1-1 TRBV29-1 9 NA SVGQITEAF
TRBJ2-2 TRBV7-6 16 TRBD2 ASSPRLAGGSVAGELF
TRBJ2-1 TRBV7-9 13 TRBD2 ASSPTSGRANEQF
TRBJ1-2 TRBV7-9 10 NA ASREEGHGYT
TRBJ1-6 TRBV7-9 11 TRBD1 ASSRDRDSPLH
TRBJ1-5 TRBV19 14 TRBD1 ASSPLTGGRNQPQH
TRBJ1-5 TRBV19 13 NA ASSTGRTSNQPQH